The clone carrying this TCR beta chain was picked up a small number of times. Its antigen is not known. V lost 4 bases to trimming and J lost 7 bases, with 13 bases between them. The CDR3 consists of 13 residues. CDR1 and CDR2 (germline): MDHEN, SYDVKM. This sample is drawn from a study of human T cells and chemical hapten exposure. Study-wide points: In the PT1 data, expanded TCR counts showed a positive correlation with patch test score.

The time point here: patch test 2, 6 weeks after DPC sensitization. This sample's treatment: therapeutic diphenylcyclopropenone sensitization with weekly scalp DPC. Blood draws preceded each patch test application. Per the authors' pipeline: Sample-level TCR yields exhibited a median of approximately 88,000, with a range of about 20,000 to 690,600. TCRdb independently ran MiXCR on the RACE reads; one entry per CDR3 protein. The V and J calls, along with clone size, are taken from TCRdb and not from the paper's own processing. The sample holds nearly 85,000 distinct CDR3 sequences; 11% are singletons and the top ten take around 1.5%.

This sequence was found in a man in his late teens or twenties with alopecia areata. Some clones in this sample may be carry-over from other donors' samples. The chain carries TRBV28 and TRBJ1-1; D call uncertain. Source: whole blood, taken in connection with sensitization to the hapten diphenylcyclopropenone (DPC). Written as DNA, the CDR3 is TGTGCCAGCAGTTCCCGGCGCAGATTTGAAGCTTTCTTT. Translation gives CASSSRRRFEAFF.